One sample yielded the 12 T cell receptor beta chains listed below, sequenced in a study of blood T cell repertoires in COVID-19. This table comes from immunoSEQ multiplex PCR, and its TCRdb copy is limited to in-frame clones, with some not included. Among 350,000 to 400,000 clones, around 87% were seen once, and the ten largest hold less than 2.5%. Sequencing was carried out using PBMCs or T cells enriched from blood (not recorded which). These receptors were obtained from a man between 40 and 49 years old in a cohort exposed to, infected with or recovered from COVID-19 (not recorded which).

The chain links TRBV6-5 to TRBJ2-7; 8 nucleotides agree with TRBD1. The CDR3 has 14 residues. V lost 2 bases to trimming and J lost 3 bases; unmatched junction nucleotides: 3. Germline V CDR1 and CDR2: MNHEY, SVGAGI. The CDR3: CASSYRTGNYEQYF. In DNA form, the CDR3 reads TGTGCCAGCAGTTACAGGACAGGGAACTACGAGCAGTACTTC.

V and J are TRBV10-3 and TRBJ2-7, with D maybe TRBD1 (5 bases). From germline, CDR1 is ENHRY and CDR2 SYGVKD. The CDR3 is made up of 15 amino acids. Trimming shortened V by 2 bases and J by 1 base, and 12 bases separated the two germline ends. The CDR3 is CAISERQSQSYEQYF. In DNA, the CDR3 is TGTGCCATCAGTGAGCGACAGTCGCAATCCTACGAGCAGTACTTC.

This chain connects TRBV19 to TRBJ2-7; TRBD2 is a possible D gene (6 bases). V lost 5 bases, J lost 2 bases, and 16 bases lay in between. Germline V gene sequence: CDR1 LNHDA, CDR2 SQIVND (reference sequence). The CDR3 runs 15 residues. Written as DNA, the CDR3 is TGTGCCAGTAGTTCCCCCCTAGCGCCGCCCTACGAGCAGTACTTC. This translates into CASSSPLAPPYEQYF.

The CDR3 sequence: CASRRQGPGGELFF. The CDR3 region has the DNA TGTGCCAGCAGAAGACAGGGACCAGGCGGGGAGCTGTTTTTT. J is TRBJ2-2 and V is TRBV9, with 7 bases aligning to TRBD1. The CDR3 covers 14 residues. Germline assignment: CDR1 SGDLS and CDR2 YYNGEE. J lost 7 bases, V lost 5 bases, and 8 bases had no gene match.

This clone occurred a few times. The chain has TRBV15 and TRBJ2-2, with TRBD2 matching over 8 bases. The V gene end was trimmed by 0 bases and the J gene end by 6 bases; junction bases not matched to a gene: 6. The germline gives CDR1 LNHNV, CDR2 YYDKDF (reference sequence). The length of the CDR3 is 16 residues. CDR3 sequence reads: CATSRDAAGVSGELFF. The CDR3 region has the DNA TGTGCCACCAGCAGAGATGCAGCGGGAGTGTCCGGGGAGCTGTTTTTT.

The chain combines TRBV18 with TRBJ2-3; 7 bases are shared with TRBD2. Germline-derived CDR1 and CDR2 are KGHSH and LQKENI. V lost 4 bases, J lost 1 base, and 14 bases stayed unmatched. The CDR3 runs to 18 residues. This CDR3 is CASSLRSGAVPGTDTQYF. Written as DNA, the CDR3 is TGTGCCAGCTCACTAAGGAGCGGGGCTGTACCTGGCACAGATACGCAGTATTTT. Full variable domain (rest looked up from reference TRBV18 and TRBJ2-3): NAGVMQNPRHLVRRRGQEARLRCSPMKGHSHVYWYRQLPEEGLKFMVYLQKENIIDESGMPKERFSAEFPKEGPSILRIQQVVRGDSAAYFCASSLRSGAVPGTDTQYFGPGTRLTVL.

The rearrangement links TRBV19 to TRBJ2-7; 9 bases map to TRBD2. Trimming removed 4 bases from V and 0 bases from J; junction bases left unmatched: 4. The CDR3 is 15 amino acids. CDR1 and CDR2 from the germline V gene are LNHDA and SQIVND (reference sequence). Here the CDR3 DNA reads TGTGCCAGTAGTAAACTAGCGGGCTCCTCCTACGAGCAGTACTTC. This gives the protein CASSKLAGSSYEQYF.

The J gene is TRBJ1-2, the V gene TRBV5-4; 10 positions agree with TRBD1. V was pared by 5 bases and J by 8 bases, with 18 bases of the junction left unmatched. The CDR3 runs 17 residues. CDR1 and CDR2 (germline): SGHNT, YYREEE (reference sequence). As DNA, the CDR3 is TGTGCCAGCAGTAAAGGGGGACAGGGGAGTTTGGGTAACGGCTACACCTTC. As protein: CASSKGGQGSLGNGYTF.

The CDR3 nucleotides read TGTGCCACCAGTGCTGCCAGCTCCTACGAGCAGTACTTC. Translated: CATSAASSYEQYF. The V and J genes are TRBV24-1 and TRBJ2-7; no definite D call. CDR3 size: 13 residues. V dropped 5 bases and J dropped 0 bases, with 7 bases sitting between them. The germline CDR1 and CDR2 sequences are KGHDR and SFDVKD.

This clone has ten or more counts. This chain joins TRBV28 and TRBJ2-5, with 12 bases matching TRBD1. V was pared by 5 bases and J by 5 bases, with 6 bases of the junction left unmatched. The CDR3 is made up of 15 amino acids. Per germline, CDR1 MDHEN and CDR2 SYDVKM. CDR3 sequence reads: CASSQGQGATETQYF. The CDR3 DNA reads TGTGCCAGCAGTCAGGGACAGGGGGCGACGGAGACCCAGTACTTC.

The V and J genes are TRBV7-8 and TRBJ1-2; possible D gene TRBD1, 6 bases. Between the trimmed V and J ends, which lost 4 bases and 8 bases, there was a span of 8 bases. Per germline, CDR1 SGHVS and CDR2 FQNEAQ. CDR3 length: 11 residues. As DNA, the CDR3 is TGTGCCAGCAGCTCTCAGGGGGGCTACACCTTC. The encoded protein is CASSSQGGYTF.

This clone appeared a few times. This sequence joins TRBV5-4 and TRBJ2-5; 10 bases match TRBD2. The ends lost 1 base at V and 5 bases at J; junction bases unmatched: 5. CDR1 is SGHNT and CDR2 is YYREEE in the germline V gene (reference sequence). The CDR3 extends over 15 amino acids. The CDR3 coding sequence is TGTGCCAGCAGCTTGACTAGCGGGATAGGGGAGACCCAGTACTTC. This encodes CASSLTSGIGETQYF.